The 24 T cell receptor beta chains below come from one sample, sequenced in a study of blood T cell repertoires in COVID-19. The table came from immunoSEQ multiplex PCR; TCRdb's copy has only in-frame clones and leaves some out. The sample has under 250,000 clones, over 75% seen once; the top ten hold about 13%. Material: peripheral blood. The source of these receptors is a human donor in a cohort sampled during active COVID-19.

The chain combines TRBV7-2 with TRBJ1-1; 7 bases line up with TRBD1. Unmatched junction bases numbered 4, after V lost 0 bases and J lost 0 bases. The germline gives CDR1 SGHTA, CDR2 FQGNSA. This CDR3 has 16 amino acids. The CDR3 sequence is CASSLAGQLLNTEAFF. The CDR3 nucleotides are TGTGCCAGCAGCTTAGCGGGACAGCTCCTGAACACTGAAGCTTTCTTT.

CDR3 coding DNA: TGTGCCAGCATCTTTACAGGGGGTTCGAATGAAAAACTGTTTTTT. Protein sequence: CASIFTGGSNEKLFF. This rearrangement joins TRBV2 to TRBJ1-4, with TRBD1 matching over 8 bases. The CDR3 runs to 15 residues. Germline values: CDR1 SNHLY, CDR2 FYNNEI. Trimming at V came to 7 bases and at J to 5 bases, leaving 9 bases not matched to a gene.

V and J are TRBV5-4 and TRBJ2-3; 9 bases agree with TRBD1. Germline values: CDR1 SGHNT, CDR2 YYREEE (reference sequence). V shed 3 bases, J shed 2 bases, and the junction held 10 bases outside the gene matches. The CDR3 runs 17 residues. The CDR3: CASSSARDRAHTDTQYF. The CDR3, as DNA: TGTGCCAGCAGCTCCGCCCGGGACAGGGCCCACACAGATACGCAGTATTTT.

The chain couples TRBV6-5 to TRBJ2-7, with D possibly matching TRBD2 (6 bases). The CDR3 runs to 14 residues. CDR1 and CDR2 from the germline V gene are MNHEY and SVGAGI. V lost 8 bases to trimming and J lost 0 bases, with 14 bases between them. CDR3 coding DNA: TGTGCCAGCCGGAGGGATCCTAGCTCCTACGAGCAGTACTTC. This sequence encodes CASRRDPSSYEQYF.

This chain connects TRBV5-6 to TRBJ2-6, with 9 bases lining up with TRBD1. Germline V gene data show CDR1 as SGHDT and CDR2 as YYEEEE. The CDR3 loop spans 19 amino acids. Unmatched junction bases numbered 10, after V lost 2 bases and J lost 1 base. The CDR3 region is CASSFILDRGRSGANVLTF. Written as DNA, the CDR3 is TGTGCCAGCAGCTTTATTCTGGACAGGGGACGATCTGGGGCCAACGTCCTGACTTTC.

This clone was recorded once. The rearrangement links TRBV7-2 to TRBJ1-1; D unresolved. The CDR3 extends over 12 amino acids. The V and J ends lost 2 bases and 10 bases respectively, with 11 bases between them. CDR1 SGHTA and CDR2 FQGNSA come from the germline V gene. CDR3 nucleotides: TGTGCCAGCAGCTTATTCGGAGGGCGAGCTTTCTTT. Translation: CASSLFGGRAFF.

The V call is TRBV28, the J call TRBJ1-3; possible D gene TRBD1, 6 bases. The CDR3 extends over 15 amino acids. The germline V gene encodes CDR1 MDHEN and CDR2 SYDVKM. Trimming stripped 11 bases from V and 1 base from J, with 18 bases between. The CDR3 DNA sequence: TGTGCCGGAAGATCAGGGGTAGGATCTGGAAACACCATATATTTT. Translation: CAGRSGVGSGNTIYF.

The rearrangement links TRBV3-1 (or the pseudogene TRBV3-2) to TRBJ1-6, with no clear D. The CDR3 spans 14 residues. V lost 5 bases and J 3 bases, leaving 8 bases between the germline ends. Germline V gives CDR1 LGHDT, CDR2 YNNKEL (reference sequence). CDR3 sequence (DNA): TGTGCCAGCAGCGGCCAGAACTATAATTCACCCCTCCACTTT. Translated: CASSGQNYNSPLHF.

This rearrangement joins TRBV24-1 to TRBJ2-2, with TRBD2 matching 9 bases. This CDR3 has 17 amino acids. The V segment lost 5 bases and the J segment 2 bases; nucleotides outside the gene matches: 8. The germline CDR1 and CDR2 sequences are KGHDR and SFDVKD. The CDR3: CATSALGREGNTGELFF. The CDR3 DNA sequence: TGTGCCACCAGTGCCCTTGGGCGGGAGGGCAACACCGGGGAGCTGTTTTTT.

CDR3 in DNA: TGTGCCAGCAGTGGACAGGGAGGCACCGGGGAGCTGTTTTTT. This codes for CASSGQGGTGELFF. The chain recombines TRBV2 with TRBJ2-2; D possibly corresponds to TRBD1 (7 bases). Germline CDR1 reads SNHLY; CDR2 reads FYNNEI. The CDR3 covers 14 residues. Trimming took off 4 bases at V and 4 bases at J, with 10 bases between the two ends.

The sample holds one count of this clone. The rearrangement joins TRBV7-8 to TRBJ2-7; TRBD1 agrees at 10 bases. Germline CDR1 is SGHVS and CDR2 is FQNEAQ. With 5 bases clipped from V and 5 bases from J, the junction kept 15 bases outside the gene matches. The CDR3 consists of 17 residues. The CDR3 nucleotides read TGTGCCAGCAGCCTTAGGCTCTCGGGACAGGGGACCCACGAGCAGTACTTC. Protein: CASSLRLSGQGTHEQYF. Together with reference TRBV7-8 and TRBJ2-7, the CDR3 gives the full variable domain: GAGVSQSPRYKVAKRGQDVALRCDPISGHVSLFWYQQALGQGPEFLTYFQNEAQLDKSGLPSDRFFAERPEGSVSTLKIQRTQQEDSAVYLCASSLRLSGQGTHEQYFGPGTRLTVT.

The chain joins TRBV3-1 (or the pseudogene TRBV3-2) to TRBJ2-7; 7 nucleotides match TRBD1. After removal of 3 bases from V and 3 bases from J, the junction contained 5 bases not matched to a gene. The CDR3 contains 14 residues. The germline V gene encodes CDR1 LGHDT and CDR2 YNNKEL (reference sequence). The CDR3 sequence: CASSHPAGGYEQYF. Here the CDR3 DNA reads TGTGCCAGCAGCCATCCAGCAGGGGGCTACGAGCAGTACTTC.

CDR3 residues: CASSLDGNTNSPLHF. The CDR3 DNA is TGTGCCAGTAGCCTAGACGGAAACACTAATTCACCCCTCCACTTT. The gene calls are TRBV19 and TRBJ1-6; D call uncertain. V was cut by 6 bases and J by 6 bases, with 15 bases left in between. The CDR3 is made up of 15 amino acids. Looked up from germline, CDR1 is LNHDA and CDR2 is SQIVND (reference sequence).

The chain has TRBV2 and TRBJ2-7; D remains unclear. Between the trimmed V and J ends, which lost 6 bases and 2 bases, there was a span of 8 bases. CDR1 and CDR2 (germline): SNHLY, FYNNEI. This CDR3 is built from 12 residues. The CDR3 loop is CASSLTTYEQYF. The DNA of the CDR3 is TGTGCCAGCAGCCTTACAACCTACGAGCAGTACTTC.

The gene calls are TRBV9 and TRBJ2-7; TRBD2 aligns across 9 bases. This CDR3 has 14 residues. The junction had 5 bases not matched to a gene; V was cut back by 0 bases and J by 7 bases. Germline V gene lookup returns CDR1 SGDLS and CDR2 YYNGEE. The chain's CDR3 is CASSVGLAEREQYF. CDR3 sequence (DNA): TGTGCCAGCAGCGTAGGACTAGCGGAACGGGAGCAGTACTTC. The full variable domain, its missing parts supplied by reference TRBV9 and TRBJ2-7, is DSGVTQTPKHLITATGQRVTLRCSPRSGDLSVYWYQQSLDQGLQFLIQYYNGEERAKGNILERFSAQQFPDLHSELNLSSLELGDSALYFCASSVGLAEREQYFGPGTRLTVT.

This chain links TRBV18 with TRBJ2-5, with TRBD1 as a possible D gene (6 bases). V lost 3 bases and J lost 3, with 17 bases in between. Germline values: CDR1 KGHSH, CDR2 LQKENI. The CDR3 spans 16 residues. In DNA, the CDR3 is TGTGCCAGCTCACCGGGGGCGAGTCGCACCAAAGAGACCCAGTACTTC. Encoded protein: CASSPGASRTKETQYF.

The chain recombines TRBV3-1 (or the pseudogene TRBV3-2) with TRBJ1-1; D remains ambiguous. Trimming removed 1 base from V and 1 base from J, with 4 bases in between. The V gene's germline CDR1 is LGHDT and CDR2 YNNKEL (reference sequence). CDR3 length: 13 amino acids. CDR3 loop: CASSQAGNTEAFF. Written as DNA, the CDR3 is TGTGCCAGCAGCCAAGCCGGGAACACTGAAGCTTTCTTT.

The chain uses TRBV18 and TRBJ2-1, with 11 positions matching TRBD1. Losses at the gene ends were 2 bases for V and 10 bases for J; bases not matched to a gene: 16. CDR1 and CDR2 from the germline V gene are KGHSH and LQKENI. CDR3 length: 18 amino acids. CDR3 residues: CASSPNLRTGGILVEQFF. In DNA, the CDR3 is TGTGCCAGCTCACCAAACCTACGGACAGGGGGCATACTAGTGGAGCAGTTCTTC.

CDR3 in amino acids: CASTSGLLVDEQFF. The CDR3 DNA reads TGTGCCAGCACGTCGGGATTACTGGTAGATGAGCAGTTCTTC. The chain joins TRBV9 to TRBJ2-1, with a weak D call TRBD2 (5 bases). The V gene's germline CDR1 is SGDLS and CDR2 YYNGEE. The CDR3 totals 14 residues. V was shortened by 6 bases and J by 8 bases, with 18 bases between the two germline ends.

This rearrangement joins TRBV24-1 to TRBJ1-5, with 11 bases fitting TRBD1. CDR3 length equals 16 residues. With 3 bases clipped from V and 6 bases from J, the junction kept 6 bases outside the gene matches. Germline assignment: CDR1 KGHDR and CDR2 SFDVKD. DNA for the CDR3: TGTGCCACCAGTGATGCTGGGACAGGGGGATTTCAGCCCCAGCATTTT. Its protein product is CATSDAGTGGFQPQHF.

The CDR3 sequence is CSASFRETQYF. For the CDR3, the DNA is TGCAGTGCTAGCTTCCGGGAGACCCAGTACTTC. The genes are TRBV20-1 and TRBJ2-5; D is uncertain. The CDR3 has 11 amino acids. Deletions cut 3 bases from V and 5 bases from J, with 7 bases between. CDR1 and CDR2 from the germline V gene are DFQATT and SNEGSKA (reference sequence).

CDR3 protein: CASSFYRGSSGNTIYF. CDR3 bases: TGTGCCAGCAGCTTTTACAGGGGGAGCTCTGGAAACACCATATATTTT. The chain uses TRBV7-9 and TRBJ1-3; TRBD1 agrees at 8 bases. CDR3 size: 16 residues. Germline lookup yields CDR1 SEHNR and CDR2 FQNEAQ (reference sequence). V gave up 3 bases and J gave up 0 bases; unmatched junction bases: 4.

The chain combines TRBV5-5 with TRBJ1-5; 8 bases are shared with TRBD1. This CDR3 contains 14 residues. Unmatched junction bases numbered 5, after V lost 4 bases and J lost 5 bases. Germline V gives CDR1 SGHKS, CDR2 YYEKEE (reference sequence). In nucleotides, the CDR3 is TGTGCCAGCAGCCCGACAGGGGCGGATCAGCCCCAGCATTTT. Protein product: CASSPTGADQPQHF.

This chain links TRBV3-1 (or the pseudogene TRBV3-2) with TRBJ2-3; TRBD2 matches 15 bases. This CDR3 has 18 residues. Germline CDR1 LGHDT, CDR2 YNNKEL (reference sequence). Trimming cost V 0 bases and J 3 bases; bases outside gene matches: 4. The CDR3 DNA is TGTGCCAGCAGCCAAGATGGGACTAGCGGGGGGTTAACAGATACGCAGTATTTT. Its translation: CASSQDGTSGGLTDTQYF.